The TCR beta chain described here comes from a study of shared clonotypes between healthy human individuals (dated by TCRdb to the early 2020s). For context, the study as a whole: Three men and a couple of women, aged 18 to 49 years, made up the cohort. For each donor, CD4 naive and CD4 memory were each run on three plates, CD8 naive on two plates, and CD8 memory on one plate. Blood TCR repertoires of about 5 healthy adults were deeply sequenced to estimate repertoire size and the extent of clonotype sharing between individuals. To increase sequencing depth and limit assay-specific biases, different laboratories used diverse techniques to prepare libraries and sequence TCR repertoires. Between about 0.94 and 8.9 billion PBMCs per donor were obtained by leukapheresis.

Using the deep immunoSEQ assay, multiplex PCR amplified TCR CDR3 regions from genomic DNA. For each cell subset, the extracted genomic DNA was distributed evenly across all wells of several immunoSEQ 96-well plates, and each plate served as one replicate. For sorted subsets, each replicate PCR was loaded with roughly 190 ng genomic DNA, equivalent to 30,000 or so T cell genomes. The purified libraries were quantified using a Qubit 3.0 fluorometer, sized with a Bioanalyzer 2100, and then quantified again using the KAPA Library Quantification kit. Every immunoSEQ 96-well plate was sequenced on a separate single-read 150-cycle Illumina NextSeq 550 flow cell. The authors processed their data as follows. Because the immunoSEQ output included only junctional sequences and no quality scores, the filtering could not be the same as the filtering used for full-length reads. Sequences were annotated with PyIR, a Python wrapper for IgBLAST v1.9, and V/J genes and CDR3 were assigned using IMGT germline references. Reads were removed for weak V/J assignments (E-value above 1e-6), missing CDR3, stop codons, out-of-frame junctions, or ambiguous translated residues. A V3J clonotype was defined by an identical inferred V gene, J gene, and CDR3 amino acid sequence. Percentage overlap between repertoires was computed as shared unique clonotypes divided by the size of the smaller repertoire. Repertoire richness was assessed with RTK rarefaction, the Chao1 estimator, and Recon v2.1 estimates of unobserved clonotypes. Generation probabilities were computed with OLGA for all TCRbeta clonotypes obtained by the gDNA method from four donors. Here the immuneACCESS table is served through TCRdb, limited to in-frame sequences with V and J called. Missing clones are a known gap in these copies; in checked studies unresolved V genes cover under half, and the rest lacks a known reason. V and J calls and clone size are those listed in that table; D and trimming were worked out from the DNA. This sample holds 1.4 million to 1.5 million clones; around 97% were observed only once. Clones ranked in the top ten supply approximately 1.1% of the sample.

Donors were healthy HIV-negative adults with no recently reported acute infections or vaccinations. Only Caucasian adults living in Nashville, Tennessee, USA were represented among the donors. CD4+ T cells were enriched through magnetic negative selection, after which naive cells were positively selected on CD45RA and the remaining negative fraction served as the memory subset. After blood collection by leukapheresis, PBMCs were isolated using Ficoll-Histopaque density gradient centrifugation and then cryopreserved in the vapor phase of liquid nitrogen. Analytical flow cytometry was used to check the purity and quantity of each magnetically sorted T cell population. From each sorted fraction, genomic DNA was isolated and quantified by UV absorbance on a Nanodrop 2000c. As concerns this clone: Its specific antigen is unknown. No base quality information exists; no much larger clone differs at one position.

Taken from cysteine to phenylalanine, the CDR3 has 11 residues. Left in the record is the CDR3 DNA by itself, 33 bases read in frame from the first base. Via the germline V gene, CDR1 is MDHEN and CDR2 SYDVKM. V loses 2 bases of germline sequence and J loses 6 bases, and the interval between the two ends is 5 bases. What the study reported, not specific to this receptor: Sampling was restricted to blood, and TCR repertoires in tissues likely differ from the TCR repertoires found in blood. The genetic and exposure-history diversity represented was limited by the small number of donors. Incomplete sequencing was indicated by rarefaction of sorted-subset datasets, despite the large sequencing depth. Larger estimated clonotype richness was generally found for naive subsets than for memory subsets. Higher generation probabilities were observed for clonotypes shared by all four sorted-subset donors than for non-shared clonotypes. When a handful of donors were compared, the shared fraction of clonotypes was about 5.2% for naive CD4, more than 3% for naive CD8, about 2.4% for memory CD4, and 0.4% for memory CD8. Based on pairwise subsampling, the degree of clonotype sharing among donors was expected to be affected by sequencing depth.

Recombination joined TRBV28 with TRBJ2-7, with the D gene not confidently named. The source is a man between 25 and 39 years old in good health. Sequences were obtained from naive CD4+ T cells sorted from blood. The meaning of the sample's cell subset or site label: CD45RA+ positively selected. The CDR3 is CASSLSFEQYF. The nucleotides read TGTGCCAGCAGTTTAAGTTTCGAGCAGTACTTC.